The next 23 T cell receptor beta chains were all read from a single sample in a study of cytomegalovirus exposure and HLA in healthy donors. The repertoire was sequenced with immunoSEQ multiplex PCR; TCRdb's copy has only in-frame clones and lacks some. The profile shows some 180,000 clones, approximately 86% of them singletons. Material for sequencing was PBMCs. The receptors here all came from a man between 25 and 39 years old in good health and CMV-seropositive.

This chain uses TRBV28 with TRBJ1-2, with 7 bases identical to TRBD1. The germline gives CDR1 MDHEN, CDR2 SYDVKM. With 6 bases clipped from V and 2 bases from J, the junction kept 12 bases outside the gene matches. The CDR3 has 16 amino acids. For the CDR3, the DNA is TGTGCCAGCAGGGAGAGTGACAGGGTTGGAAACTATGGCTACACCTTC. It codes for CASRESDRVGNYGYTF.

The chain recombines TRBV5-4 with TRBJ1-2, with D unresolved. Germline-derived CDR1 and CDR2 are SGHNT and YYREEE (reference sequence). The CDR3 is 11 residues long. The ends were cut back, 2 bases at V and 4 bases at J, with 3 bases in the middle. The CDR3 coding sequence is TGTGCCAGCAGCTTCCGCTATGGCTACACCTTC. It specifies CASSFRYGYTF.

The chain couples TRBV25-1 to TRBJ2-2, with D perhaps given as TRBD1 or TRBD2 (6 bases each). Germline V lookup: CDR1 MGHDK, CDR2 SYGVNS. The CDR3 runs to 13 residues. The ends were cut back, 4 bases at V and 7 bases at J, with 10 bases in the middle. The CDR3 DNA follows: TGTGCCAGCAGTGTGGGGGGCGGCGGGGAGCTGTTTTTT. Translating it yields CASSVGGGGELFF.

This sequence joins TRBV6-5 and TRBJ1-1; 8 positions agree with TRBD1. This CDR3 region has 13 residues. V shed 6 bases, J shed 4 bases, and the junction held 4 bases outside the gene matches. Germline V lookup: CDR1 MNHEY, CDR2 SVGAGI. The CDR3 spells CASRPGQATEAFF. The CDR3 DNA follows: TGTGCCAGCAGGCCGGGACAGGCCACTGAAGCTTTCTTT.

The V and J genes are TRBV29-1 and TRBJ2-5; 9 bases align to TRBD2. Germline lookup yields CDR1 SQVTM and CDR2 ANQGSEA. The CDR3 is 15 residues long. V shed 5 bases and J 5 bases; nucleotides not matched to a gene: 12. The CDR3 DNA reads as TGCAGCGTTTCAGGCGGCGGGAGGGACTGGGAGACCCAGTACTTC. Its protein is CSVSGGGRDWETQYF.

This clone was counted a few times. The chain links TRBV7-2 to TRBJ1-3; perhaps TRBD1 as D (6 bases). Germline V gene data show CDR1 as SGHTA and CDR2 as FQGNSA. The CDR3 loop spans 15 amino acids. The ends were cut back, 3 bases at V and 0 bases at J, with 9 bases in the middle. The CDR3 protein is CASSFDRSSGNTIYF. CDR3 coding DNA: TGTGCCAGCAGCTTTGACAGGAGCTCTGGAAACACCATATATTTT. The entire variable domain, with the rest obtained from reference TRBV7-2 and TRBJ1-3, is as follows: GAGVSQSPSNKVTEKGKDVELRCDPISGHTALYWYRQSLGQGLEFLIYFQGNSAPDKSGLPSDRFSAERTGGSVSTLTIQRTQQEDSAVYLCASSFDRSSGNTIYFGEGSWLTVV.

V gene TRBV6-5 combines with J gene TRBJ1-1; a possible D gene is TRBD1 (6 bases). The CDR3 has 15 amino acids. CDR1 is MNHEY, CDR2 SVGAGI, per germline. V was cut by 6 bases and J by 11 bases, with 25 bases left in between. This CDR3 is CASSDRGTRTRGAFF. The DNA for the CDR3 is TGTGCCAGCAGCGACCGGGGGACAAGAACCCGGGGGGCTTTCTTT.

The chain combines TRBV27 with TRBJ2-7, with 9 bases aligning to TRBD2. V lost 5 bases, J lost 3 bases, and 11 bases stayed unmatched. Germline CDR1 is MNHEY and CDR2 is SMNVEV (reference sequence). There are 16 residues in the CDR3. The CDR3 sequence: CASSPTGLAGNYEQYF. The CDR3 DNA is TGTGCCAGCAGTCCTACCGGGCTAGCGGGGAACTACGAGCAGTACTTC.

This clone was picked up one time. The genes are TRBV5-6 and TRBJ1-2; no clear D. CDR1 and CDR2 from the germline V gene are SGHDT and YYEEEE. Deletions cut 0 bases from V and 0 bases from J, with 12 bases between. The CDR3 spans 16 residues. DNA of the CDR3: TGTGCCAGCAGCTTGGGACCATTCGGAGCTAACTATGGCTACACCTTC. Translation: CASSLGPFGANYGYTF.

The chain recombines TRBV28 with TRBJ2-7, with TRBD1 matching 7 bases. With V trimmed by 4 bases and J by 1 base, 10 bases remained unmatched. The germline V gene has CDR1 MDHEN and CDR2 SYDVKM. CDR3 length: 16 residues. The CDR3 sequence is CASSSIRGSVSYEQYF. CDR3 DNA sequence: TGTGCCAGCAGTTCAATCAGGGGGTCCGTGTCCTACGAGCAGTACTTC. The variable domain in full, completed from reference TRBV28 and TRBJ2-7, reads DVKVTQSSRYLVKRTGEKVFLECVQDMDHENMFWYRQDPGLGLRLIYFSYDVKMKEKGDIPEGYSVSREKKERFSLILESASTNQTSMYLCASSSIRGSVSYEQYFGPGTRLTVT.

The J gene is TRBJ2-2, the V gene TRBV5-6; D may match TRBD1 or TRBD2 (5 bases each). The V gene lost 3 bases and the J gene lost 7 bases, with 19 bases spanning the gap. In germline, CDR1 is SGHDT, CDR2 YYEEEE. This CDR3 has 16 amino acids. The CDR3 region is CASSSLGEGMVGELFF. The CDR3 DNA is TGTGCCAGCAGCTCACTAGGGGAAGGGATGGTCGGGGAGCTGTTTTTT.

The sample holds one count of this clone. The chain has TRBV10-1 and TRBJ1-5; D is unresolved. Trimming took off 11 bases at V and 0 bases at J, with 23 bases between the two ends. Germline CDR1 and CDR2: WNHNN and SYGVQD (reference sequence). The CDR3 has 17 residues. The CDR3 region has the DNA TGCGCCCCCTGTAGGGTCCCTGTTCTTTATAGCAATCAGCCCCAGCATTTT. It translates to CAPCRVPVLYSNQPQHF.

V usage is TRBV11-2 and J usage is TRBJ1-1; no reliable D call. The V gene's germline CDR1 is SGHAT and CDR2 FQNNGV. The CDR3 consists of 12 residues. V lost 5 bases, J lost 7 bases, and 11 bases lay in between. CDR3 sequence: CASSPGPREAFF. The CDR3 bases are TGTGCCAGCAGCCCCGGACCGCGTGAAGCTTTCTTT.

In its sample, this clone was seen many times. This chain links TRBV6-4 with TRBJ2-7, with 8 bases identical to TRBD1. V lost 3 bases, J lost 2 bases, and 6 bases stayed unmatched. This CDR3 has 15 amino acids. CDR1 is MRHNA and CDR2 is SNTAGT in the germline V gene. The CDR3 spells CASSEKAGGPYEQYF. In DNA, the CDR3 is TGTGCCAGCAGTGAGAAGGCAGGGGGCCCCTACGAGCAGTACTTC.

This sequence joins TRBV4-1 and TRBJ2-7, with 10 nucleotides matching TRBD2. From germline, CDR1 is MGHRA and CDR2 YSYEKL. The CDR3 spans 16 residues. After removal of 0 bases from V and 2 bases from J, the junction contained 4 bases not matched to a gene. CDR3 sequence (DNA): TGCGCCAGCAGCCAAGAGCAGAGCGGGAGGGCCTACGAGCAGTACTTC. Residues: CASSQEQSGRAYEQYF.

This clone has just one count. The rearrangement joins TRBV5-1 to TRBJ1-1; 9 nucleotides align to TRBD1. With 7 bases clipped from V and 2 bases from J, the junction kept 15 bases outside the gene matches. Per the germline V gene, CDR1 is SGHRS and CDR2 is YFSETQ. The CDR3 extends over 17 amino acids. This CDR3 is CASQIKQGARSNTEAFF. The CDR3 DNA reads TGCGCCAGCCAAATCAAACAGGGGGCGCGAAGTAACACTGAAGCTTTCTTT.

V usage is TRBV7-3 and J usage is TRBJ2-2, with TRBD2 matching over 8 bases. J gave up 4 bases and V 1 base, and 5 bases lay outside the gene matches. From germline, CDR1 is SGHTA and CDR2 FQGTGA. The CDR3 covers 16 residues. Here the CDR3 reads CASSLIAGLGTGELFF. The CDR3 DNA reads TGTGCCAGCAGCTTAATAGCGGGGTTGGGCACCGGGGAGCTGTTTTTT.

The J gene is TRBJ1-2, the V gene TRBV11-2; the D is unclear. Looked up from germline, CDR1 is SGHAT and CDR2 is FQNNGV. The CDR3 runs to 13 residues. V shed 1 base and J shed 2 bases, with 5 bases lying between them. The CDR3 region has the DNA TGTGCCAGCAGCTTAGGCCAGAACTATGGCTACACCTTC. Translated, it gives CASSLGQNYGYTF. The full variable domain, rest sourced from reference TRBV11-2 and TRBJ1-2, is EAGVAQSPRYKIIEKRQSVAFWCNPISGHATLYWYQQILGQGPKLLIQFQNNGVVDDSQLPKDRFSAERLKGVDSTLKIQPAKLEDSAVYLCASSLGQNYGYTFGSGTRLTVV.

The chain uses TRBV5-4 and TRBJ2-1; TRBD2 might be the D (5 bases). The germline V and J ends were trimmed by 4 bases and 7 bases, with 15 bases remaining between them. Germline CDR1 SGHNT, CDR2 YYREEE (reference sequence). The CDR3 is made up of 14 amino acids. The CDR3 sequence is CASSRTGGLNEQFF. The CDR3 DNA reads TGTGCCAGCAGCCGAACTGGAGGCTTGAATGAGCAGTTCTTC.

The chain recombines TRBV10-3 with TRBJ2-2; D call uncertain. CDR1 is ENHRY and CDR2 is SYGVKD in the germline V gene. The V end lost 4 bases, the J end lost 3 bases, and 9 bases lay between the germline ends. CDR3 size: 14 residues. The CDR3 reads CAISAGLDTGELFF. CDR3 in DNA: TGTGCCATCAGTGCGGGTTTGGACACCGGGGAGCTGTTTTTT.

The CDR3, as DNA: TGTGCCAGCAGTGTCCTAGGGGGCAATCAGCCCCAGCATTTT. Protein: CASSVLGGNQPQHF. This rearrangement joins TRBV27 to TRBJ1-5, with D maybe TRBD1 (5 bases). Trimming pared 5 bases from V and 2 bases from J, leaving 10 bases between. CDR3 length: 14 residues. From germline, CDR1 is MNHEY and CDR2 SMNVEV (reference sequence).

This CDR3 is CASSVGPGALSGNTIYF. The CDR3 DNA follows: TGTGCCAGCAGCGTAGGCCCGGGGGCCCTCTCTGGAAACACCATATATTTT. This chain links TRBV9 with TRBJ1-3, with TRBD1 as a possible D gene (6 bases). Germline assignment: CDR1 SGDLS and CDR2 YYNGEE. Trimming cost V 0 bases and J 0 bases, with 13 bases left between them. The CDR3 runs 17 residues.

The chain has TRBV4-1 and TRBJ2-3, with D possibly matching TRBD1 (6 bases). This CDR3 comprises 15 residues. V was shortened by 3 bases and J by 5 bases, with 15 bases between the two germline ends. CDR1 is MGHRA and CDR2 is YSYEKL in the germline V gene. The CDR3 DNA sequence: TGCGCCAGCAGCCATGACAGGACGGGCGGAGATACGCAGTATTTT. The encoded protein is CASSHDRTGGDTQYF.